Presented here are 21 T cell receptor beta chains from one specimen sequenced in a study of T cell responses to AZD1222 COVID-19 vaccine. The assay was immunoSEQ multiplex PCR, and TCRdb's table has in-frame clones only and misses some. This repertoire shows 50,000 to 70,000 clones, approximately 89% found once; its top ten account for about 21%. This specimen consisted of peripheral blood, obtained on day 0 of MenACWY control vaccination. The receptors shown here come from an adult in good health.

This clone was seen only a few times. V gene TRBV7-3 combines with J gene TRBJ2-5, with 8 nucleotides matching TRBD2. CDR3 length equals 15 residues. The germline V gene encodes CDR1 SGHTA and CDR2 FQGTGA. Trimming at V came to 5 bases and at J to 5 bases, leaving 10 bases not matched to a gene. CDR3 nucleotides: TGTGCCAGCAGCACCCGGGAGGGGGGCCCGGAGACCCAGTACTTC. Translated: CASSTREGGPETQYF.

The chain links TRBV2 to TRBJ2-1; D possibly corresponds to TRBD2 (5 bases). CDR1 and CDR2 from the germline V gene are SNHLY and FYNNEI. The CDR3 extends over 11 amino acids. The ends were cut back, 2 bases at V and 13 bases at J, with 9 bases in the middle. The CDR3 nucleotides are TGTGCCAGCAGTGAACTTAGCGTTCAGTTCTTC. It yields the protein CASSELSVQFF.

This clone was seen just once. J is TRBJ2-1 and V is TRBV5-4, with no clear D. Germline V gene sequence: CDR1 SGHNT, CDR2 YYREEE (reference sequence). V lost 0 bases and J lost 3, with 4 bases in between. The CDR3 runs 13 residues. The DNA of the CDR3 is TGTGCCAGCAGCTTGGAGCTCTACAATGAGCAGTTCTTC. It encodes CASSLELYNEQFF.

This chain connects TRBV19 to TRBJ1-6; 7 bases align to TRBD1. There are 14 residues in the CDR3. CDR1 LNHDA and CDR2 SQIVND come from the germline V gene (reference sequence). V was clipped by 6 bases and J by 9 bases; unmatched bases: 8. This chain's CDR3 is CASRLQGKGSPLHF. The CDR3 DNA reads as TGTGCCAGTAGGCTACAGGGGAAAGGTTCACCCCTCCACTTT.

This sequence joins TRBV19 and TRBJ2-1; no clear D gene. Germline V gene lookup returns CDR1 LNHDA and CDR2 SQIVND (reference sequence). V was cut by 5 bases and J by 0 bases, with 11 bases left in between. This CDR3 region has 15 residues. The DNA for the CDR3 is TGTGCCAGTAGTTCGGCCCCGAGCTCCTACAATGAGCAGTTCTTC. As protein: CASSSAPSSYNEQFF.

The J gene is TRBJ1-6, the V gene TRBV7-9; TRBD1 agrees at 8 bases. The CDR3 totals 15 residues. Per the germline V gene, CDR1 is SEHNR and CDR2 is FQNEAQ (reference sequence). The V segment lost 4 bases and the J segment 9 bases; nucleotides outside the gene matches: 8. The CDR3 reads CASSSGTGPGSPLHF. CDR3 DNA sequence: TGTGCCAGCAGCTCCGGGACAGGCCCGGGTTCACCCCTCCACTTT. The full variable domain, in which reference TRBV7-9 and TRBJ1-6 provide the parts outside the CDR3, is DTGVSQNPRHKITKRGQNVTFRCDPISEHNRLYWYRQTLGQGPEFLTYFQNEAQLEKSRLLSDRFSAERPKGSFSTLEIQRTEQGDSAMYLCASSSGTGPGSPLHFGNGTRLTVT.

The chain is built from TRBV5-4 and TRBJ1-2, with D possibly TRBD1 on 5 matching bases. This CDR3 spans 16 amino acids. V was cut by 4 bases and J by 4 bases, with 20 bases left in between. Germline CDR1 and CDR2: SGHNT and YYREEE (reference sequence). DNA for the CDR3: TGTGCCAGCAGCACAGGACCGGCCGCAAGGGGCTATGGCTACACCTTC. Translation gives CASSTGPAARGYGYTF. The full variable domain, completed using reference TRBV5-4 and TRBJ1-2, is ETGVTQSPTHLIKTRGQQVTLRCSSQSGHNTVSWYQQALGQGPQFIFQYYREEENGRGNFPPRFSGLQFPNYSSELNVNALELDDSALYLCASSTGPAARGYGYTFGSGTRLTVV.

The chain links TRBV29-1 to TRBJ2-3; D unresolved. From germline, CDR1 is SQVTM and CDR2 ANQGSEA. This CDR3 contains 12 residues. Trimming cost V 4 bases and J 4 bases, with 9 bases left between them. CDR3 nucleotides: TGCAGCGTTGCCGGGCTCGCAGATACGCAGTATTTT. Its translation: CSVAGLADTQYF.

The V and J genes are TRBV6-1 and TRBJ1-3; 9 nucleotides align to TRBD1. J lost 6 bases, V lost 3 bases, and 12 bases had no gene match. Germline CDR1 MNHNS, CDR2 SASEGT. The CDR3 extends over 17 amino acids. This CDR3 is CASSETTFTGGSNTIYF. The CDR3 DNA follows: TGTGCCAGCAGTGAGACTACCTTTACAGGGGGCTCAAACACCATATATTTT.

The gene calls are TRBV6-1 and TRBJ2-2; D not resolved. Per the germline V gene, CDR1 is MNHNS and CDR2 is SASEGT. Trimming removed 6 bases at V and 6 bases at J, with 11 bases between. This CDR3 has 13 amino acids. CDR3 loop: CASRRDGAGELFF. In nucleotides, the CDR3 is TGTGCCAGCAGACGAGATGGGGCCGGGGAGCTGTTTTTT.

V usage is TRBV4-3 and J usage is TRBJ1-3, with D tentatively TRBD1 (5 bases). Trimming shortened V by 1 base and J by 4 bases, and 17 bases separated the two germline ends. Germline CDR1 and CDR2: LGHNA and YSLEER. This CDR3 has 17 amino acids. CDR3 DNA: TGCGCCAGCAGCCAAGCCCCTAGCAGGGCGGCAGGAAACACCATATATTTT. Translating it yields CASSQAPSRAAGNTIYF.

The chain links TRBV19 to TRBJ2-1; D is ambiguous. The V end was cut by 4 bases, the J end by 6 bases, with 22 bases between. Looked up from germline, CDR1 is LNHDA and CDR2 is SQIVND (reference sequence). The CDR3 sequence is 17 residues long. The CDR3 protein is CASSTTRTPLNGNEQFF. The CDR3 nucleotides read TGTGCCAGTAGTACCACCCGGACCCCACTTAACGGCAATGAGCAGTTCTTC.

This clone was counted only a few times. The V and J genes are TRBV7-9 and TRBJ1-1, with 10 bases lining up with TRBD1. After removal of 4 bases from V and 1 base from J, the junction contained 0 bases not matched to a gene. The CDR3 spans 14 residues. Germline-derived CDR1 and CDR2 are SEHNR and FQNEAQ (reference sequence). The CDR3 DNA reads as TGTGCCAGCAGCTGGGACAGGGGGAACACTGAAGCTTTCTTT. Protein product: CASSWDRGNTEAFF.

The gene calls are TRBV28 and TRBJ1-2; no clear D. Germline CDR1 and CDR2: MDHEN and SYDVKM. This CDR3 is built from 11 residues. V gave up 3 bases and J gave up 8 bases, with 7 bases separating them. The DNA of the CDR3 is TGTGCCAGCAGTTTTCTTTGGGGCTACACCTTC. It codes for CASSFLWGYTF.

The V call is TRBV23-1, the J call TRBJ2-7; perhaps D is TRBD1 or TRBD2 (5 bases each). TRBV23-1 is labeled an ORF, and its function is uncertain. The CDR3 runs 12 residues. V was pared by 2 bases and J by 6 bases, with 8 bases between. CDR3: CASSQPGSEQYF. CDR3 in DNA: TGCGCCAGCAGTCAACCAGGGAGCGAGCAGTACTTC.

The chain links TRBV7-9 to TRBJ2-7; 7 positions match TRBD2. The CDR3 spans 18 residues. After removal of 0 bases from V and 0 bases from J, the junction contained 11 bases not matched to a gene. Germline loops: CDR1 SEHNR, CDR2 FQNEAQ (reference sequence). The CDR3 nucleotides are TGTGCCAGCAGCTTAGCGTGGCTAGCGGCCAGAGGCTCCTACGAGCAGTACTTC. It encodes CASSLAWLAARGSYEQYF.

The chain employs TRBV27 and TRBJ1-5; D not resolved. The CDR3 contains 14 residues. V lost 2 bases and J 6 bases, leaving 11 bases between the germline ends. Per the germline V gene, CDR1 is MNHEY and CDR2 is SMNVEV (reference sequence). CDR3 residues: CASSLMGLGQPQHF. Written as DNA, the CDR3 is TGTGCCAGCAGTTTAATGGGTTTAGGTCAGCCCCAGCATTTT.

The CDR3 sequence: CASSGDYRDYEQYF. CDR3 DNA: TGTGCCAGCAGTGGGGACTATAGAGACTACGAGCAGTACTTC. The chain couples TRBV28 to TRBJ2-7; 7 bases align to TRBD2. The J segment lost 3 bases and the V segment lost 5 bases, leaving 7 bases of the junction unmatched. The CDR3 is 14 residues long. Germline V CDR1 and CDR2: MDHEN, SYDVKM.

The chain joins TRBV12-3 or TRBV12-4 to TRBJ2-7; D is possibly TRBD1 (5 bases). V was shortened by 7 bases and J by 2 bases, with 12 bases between the two germline ends. CDR3 length equals 13 residues. The CDR3 reads CASTVGRAYEQYF. CDR3 sequence (DNA): TGTGCCAGCACAGTGGGCAGGGCCTACGAGCAGTACTTC.

The genes are TRBV28 and TRBJ1-4, with 9 bases matching TRBD1. This CDR3 is 15 amino acids long. In germline, CDR1 is MDHEN, CDR2 SYDVKM. J was trimmed by 3 bases and V by 2 bases; bases with no gene match: 1. In nucleotides, the CDR3 is TGTGCCAGCAGTTTAGGGGACAGGGCTAATGAAAAACTGTTTTTT. This encodes CASSLGDRANEKLFF.

The chain employs TRBV11-2 and TRBJ1-1; D gene ambiguous. V was cut by 2 bases and J by 1 base, with 5 bases left in between. CDR3 length equals 13 residues. Looked up from germline, CDR1 is SGHAT and CDR2 is FQNNGV. The CDR3 nucleotides read TGTGCCAGCAGCTTATACAGGAACACTGAAGCTTTCTTT. Translated: CASSLYRNTEAFF.